This TCR beta chain was identified during a study of blood T cell repertoires in COVID-19. Study-level information: Acute and convalescent COVID-19 samples came from the United States, Italy and Spain.

In the original workflow: Counts of nucleated cells, estimated from reference gene primer amplification, were obtained. Profiling relied on immunoSEQ multiplex PCR, and the TCRdb table lists in-frame clones only, not all of them. V and J calls and clone size are copied from that table; D and trimming were computed from the DNA. The table records roughly 570,000 clones, about 89% of them present only once. Trimming took off 1 base at V and 3 bases at J, with 6 bases between the two ends. The length of the CDR3 is 13 residues. Germline lookup yields CDR1 KGHSH and CDR2 LQKENI. This receptor was identified in a woman in her forties or fifties with COVID-19, enrolled during active disease. Sequences were obtained from peripheral blood. The chain recombines TRBV18 with TRBJ1-2; no definite D call. The CDR3 protein is CASSPQSHYGYTF. In DNA form, the CDR3 reads TGTGCCAGCTCACCACAGAGTCACTATGGCTACACCTTC. The full variable domain, rest sourced from reference TRBV18 and TRBJ1-2, is NAGVMQNPRHLVRRRGQEARLRCSPMKGHSHVYWYRQLPEEGLKFMVYLQKENIIDESGMPKERFSAEFPKEGPSILRIQQVVRGDSAAYFCASSPQSHYGYTFGSGTRLTVV.